These T cell receptor beta chains were read from a single sample in a study of T cell repertoires in cytomegalovirus infection. TCRdb analysed the reads with MiXCR anew, one entry per CDR3 protein. The repertoire has 200,000 or so distinct CDR3 sequences, 28% of them found once; the top ten carry approximately 31%. The specimen sequenced was PBMCs. The receptors derive from a human donor in good health (CMV status not recorded). Some clones in this sample may be carry-over from other donors' samples. Both conserved end residues are part of each CDR3. The order of the fields is clone size, V gene, D gene, J gene, CDR3 DNA, CDR3 protein. D genes are given only for firm matches. The size entry is marked missing in some rows and otherwise reads once, few, many or a size class.

size: few
V: TRBV2
D: .
J: TRBJ2-7
DNA: TGTGCCAGCAGTGAAAGACAGAGAAGAGAGCAGTACTTC
CDR3: CASSERQRREQYF

size: few
V: TRBV2
D: .
J: TRBJ2-6
DNA: TGTGCCAGAGGGGGGCCTAGCTCTGGGGCCAACGTCCTGACTTTC
CDR3: CARGGPSSGANVLTF

size: many
V: TRBV7-2
D: .
J: TRBJ2-7
DNA: TGTGCCAGCAGCTTAGAGGTATCCTACGAGCAGTACTTC
CDR3: CASSLEVSYEQYF

size: few
V: TRBV12-5
D: TRBD1
J: TRBJ1-6
DNA: TGTGCTAGTGGCCTGGGAATGAGCAGGGGGCTTAATTCACCCCTCCACTTT
CDR3: CASGLGMSRGLNSPLHF

size: few
V: TRBV6-5
D: TRBD1
J: TRBJ2-1
DNA: TGTGCCAGCAGTATACAGGGGGAGGACTACAATGAGCAGTTCTTC
CDR3: CASSIQGEDYNEQFF

size: few
V: TRBV7-3
D: .
J: TRBJ2-3
DNA: TGTGCCAGCAGTAGTATCCTTGGTGTGGGCACAGATACGCAGTATTTT
CDR3: CASSSILGVGTDTQYF

size: .
V: TRBV6-2/TRBV6-3
D: .
J: TRBJ2-7
DNA: TGTGCCAGCAGCCCTTTCCAGGGGAACGAGCAGTACTTC
CDR3: CASSPFQGNEQYF

size: .
V: TRBV6-6
D: .
J: TRBJ2-5
DNA: TGTGCCAGTCGCTGGGGGTTCGAGACCCAGTACTTC
CDR3: CASRWGFETQYF

size: once
V: TRBV5-1
D: .
J: TRBJ2-1
DNA: TGCGCCAGCAGCTTGGACATCTTCTCCTCCTACAATGAGCAGTTCTTC
CDR3: CASSLDIFSSYNEQFF

size: .
V: TRBV30
D: .
J: TRBJ2-7
DNA: TGTGCCTGGAGTGCATGGGATGAGCAGTACTTC
CDR3: CAWSAWDEQYF

size: .
V: TRBV29-1
D: .
J: TRBJ1-1
DNA: TGCAGCGTTGAGGCCAGGGCGAACACTGAAGCTTTCTTT
CDR3: CSVEARANTEAFF

size: many
V: TRBV7-2
D: TRBD1
J: TRBJ1-5
DNA: TGTGCCAGCAGCTTACAAGGGGGCCAAGAGCCCCAGCATTTT
CDR3: CASSLQGGQEPQHF

size: .
V: TRBV12-5
D: .
J: TRBJ1-5
DNA: TGTGCTAGTGGGGATAAATCGGGGCTCGATAGCAATCAGCCCCAGCATTTT
CDR3: CASGDKSGLDSNQPQHF

size: .
V: TRBV3-1
D: TRBD1
J: TRBJ2-7
DNA: TGTGCCAGCAGCCTGTGGGACAGGGGGGAAGAGCAGTACTTC
CDR3: CASSLWDRGEEQYF

size: many
V: TRBV7-2
D: TRBD1
J: TRBJ1-6
DNA: TGTGCCAGCAGCCCATCACAGGGGGCCTCCTATAATTCACCCCTCCACTTT
CDR3: CASSPSQGASYNSPLHF

size: few
V: TRBV12-3/TRBV12-4
D: .
J: TRBJ2-1
DNA: TGTGCCAGCAGTGATTCTGACAGAAACAATGAGCAGTTCTTC
CDR3: CASSDSDRNNEQFF

size: .
V: TRBV5-6
D: .
J: TRBJ1-2
DNA: TGTGCCAGCAGCTTCTTGGGGGGGGGAGGAAGAGGCTACACCTTC
CDR3: CASSFLGGGGRGYTF

size: many
V: TRBV7-2
D: .
J: TRBJ2-2
DNA: TGTGCCAGCAGCTTAGCGCATCTCGGGGAGCTGTTTTTT
CDR3: CASSLAHLGELFF

size: .
V: TRBV7-2
D: TRBD1
J: TRBJ2-1
DNA: TGTGCCAGCAGCCTGATGGGACAGGGTTACAATGAGCAGTTCTTC
CDR3: CASSLMGQGYNEQFF

size: .
V: TRBV7-2
D: .
J: TRBJ1-2
DNA: TGTGCCAGCAGCTTAGCCGGGCAGGGCTTCTATGGCTACACCTTC
CDR3: CASSLAGQGFYGYTF

size: .
V: TRBV29-1
D: .
J: TRBJ2-3
DNA: TGCAGCGCCGCCGGGGCAGATACGCAGTATTTT
CDR3: CSAAGADTQYF

size: .
V: TRBV6-1
D: TRBD2
J: TRBJ2-7
DNA: TGTGCCAGCAGTGGTTCGGGAGGGTACTACGAGCAGTACTTC
CDR3: CASSGSGGYYEQYF

size: many
V: TRBV12-3/TRBV12-4
D: .
J: TRBJ2-3
DNA: TGTGCCAGCAGTTTAAGACGCACAGATACGCAGTATTTT
CDR3: CASSLRRTDTQYF

size: few
V: TRBV29-1
D: TRBD2
J: TRBJ2-5
DNA: TGCAGCGCGGGAGGGTTGAGGGAGACCCAGTACTTC
CDR3: CSAGGLRETQYF

size: .
V: TRBV7-3
D: .
J: TRBJ1-2
DNA: TGTGCCAGCAGCTCAACTAATACTGAGGATAGGGGCCTCTATGGCTACACCTTC
CDR3: CASSSTNTEDRGLYGYTF

size: .
V: TRBV3-1
D: .
J: TRBJ1-1
DNA: TGTGCCAGCAGCCAAGATATCGAGACTGAAGCTTTCTTT
CDR3: CASSQDIETEAFF

size: many
V: TRBV7-2
D: .
J: TRBJ2-7
DNA: TGTGCCAGCAGCTTTGATGGACAGACCTACGAGCAGTACTTC
CDR3: CASSFDGQTYEQYF

size: few
V: TRBV12-3/TRBV12-4
D: TRBD2
J: TRBJ2-7
DNA: TGTGCCAGCAGTGCCGGATCCCAGCGGGGGTCAGCCTTC
CDR3: CASSAGSQRGSAF

size: .
V: TRBV15
D: .
J: TRBJ2-6
DNA: TGTGCCACCAGCAGTTACTCTGGGGCCAACGTCCTGACTTTC
CDR3: CATSSYSGANVLTF

size: .
V: TRBV7-4
D: .
J: TRBJ2-6
DNA: TGTGCCAGCAGCCCAGGAGGCGGCCGGGGGGGGGCCAACGTCCTGACTTTC
CDR3: CASSPGGGRGGANVLTF

size: .
V: TRBV6-5
D: .
J: TRBJ2-1
DNA: TGTGCCAGCAGTACCCCTCAGTTCTTC
CDR3: CASSTPQFF

size: .
V: TRBV6-2/TRBV6-3
D: .
J: TRBJ2-7
DNA: TGTGCCAGCAGTTCATCGGACTATTACGAGCAGTACTTC
CDR3: CASSSSDYYEQYF

size: .
V: TRBV4-2
D: TRBD1
J: TRBJ1-6
DNA: TGTGCCAGCAGCCCACCCGCGACAGGGGATAATTCACCCCTCCACTTT
CDR3: CASSPPATGDNSPLHF